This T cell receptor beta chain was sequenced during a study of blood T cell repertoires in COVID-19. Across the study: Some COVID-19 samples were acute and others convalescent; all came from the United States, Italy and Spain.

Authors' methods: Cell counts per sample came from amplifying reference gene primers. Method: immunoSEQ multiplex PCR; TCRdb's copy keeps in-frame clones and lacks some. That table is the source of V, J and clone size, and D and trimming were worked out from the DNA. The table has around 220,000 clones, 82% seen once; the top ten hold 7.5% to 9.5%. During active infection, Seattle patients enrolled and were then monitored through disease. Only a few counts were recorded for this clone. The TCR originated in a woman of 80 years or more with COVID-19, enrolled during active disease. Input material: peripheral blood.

The chain's CDR3 is CASSVAKDRVQGNYGYTF. Written as DNA, the CDR3 is TGTGCCAGCAGCGTAGCTAAGGACAGGGTTCAGGGTAACTATGGCTACACCTTC. The chain combines TRBV9 with TRBJ1-2, with 8 bases matching TRBD1. CDR3 size: 18 residues. The germline CDR1 and CDR2 sequences are SGDLS and YYNGEE. J lost 1 base, V lost 0 bases, and 11 bases had no gene match.